Reported below is one T cell receptor (beta chain). Its cognate antigen is unknown. The data were taken from a study of blood T cells in healthy people across ages. About the research overall: Template switching caught about one barcoded beta molecule for each two T cells. Whole-study results and caveats: As age increased, TCR beta diversity per million T cells fell in a roughly linear fashion. Diversity estimated from one million T cells was considered an underestimate. Nothing was known about donor CMV status, and this possibly confounded expanded clonotype changes.

Alongside a J-beta primer mix, a sample-barcoded 5' primer served in a second PCR lasting about 7 to 12 cycles. TCRdb passed the 5' RACE reads through MiXCR, listing each CDR3 protein once. The profile shows about 1.6 million distinct CDR3 sequences, roughly a third of them singletons. V shed 5 bases, J shed 0 bases, and the junction held 8 bases outside the gene matches. Germline V CDR1 and CDR2: SGHVS, FNYEAQ. There are 17 residues in the CDR3. The clonotype comes from a woman between 25 and 40 years old in good health. Sequenced input: blood. The chain couples TRBV7-6 to TRBJ2-3; 10 nucleotides match TRBD2. The CDR3: CASSQGASGGSTDTQYF. The CDR3 DNA sequence: TGTGCCAGCAGCCAGGGGGCTAGCGGGGGTAGCACAGATACGCAGTATTTT.